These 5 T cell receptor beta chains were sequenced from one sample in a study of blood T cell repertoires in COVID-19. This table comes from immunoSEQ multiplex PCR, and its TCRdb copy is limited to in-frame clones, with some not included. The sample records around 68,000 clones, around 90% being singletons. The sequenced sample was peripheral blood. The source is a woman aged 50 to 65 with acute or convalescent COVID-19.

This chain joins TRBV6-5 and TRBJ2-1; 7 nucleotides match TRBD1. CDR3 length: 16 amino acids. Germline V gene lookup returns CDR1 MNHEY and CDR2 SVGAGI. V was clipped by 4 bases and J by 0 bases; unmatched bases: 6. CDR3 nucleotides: TGTGCCAGCAGTTCGCTACAGGGGACCTCCTACAATGAGCAGTTCTTC. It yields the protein CASSSLQGTSYNEQFF.

The CDR3 region is CASSGGAGGSGETQYF. CDR3 DNA sequence: TGTGCCAGCAGCGGGGGTGCAGGGGGCAGCGGGGAGACCCAGTACTTC. The chain carries TRBV9 and TRBJ2-5; 8 bases are a match to TRBD1. The CDR3 covers 16 residues. With V trimmed by 3 bases and J by 5 bases, 12 bases remained unmatched. CDR1 is SGDLS and CDR2 is YYNGEE in the germline V gene.

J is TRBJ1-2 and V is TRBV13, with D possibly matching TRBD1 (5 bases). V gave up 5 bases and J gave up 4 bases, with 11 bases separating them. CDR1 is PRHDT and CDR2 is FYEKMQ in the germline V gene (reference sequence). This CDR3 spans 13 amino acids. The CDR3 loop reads CASSPGAAYGYTF. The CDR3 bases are TGTGCCAGCAGCCCTGGGGCAGCCTATGGCTACACCTTC. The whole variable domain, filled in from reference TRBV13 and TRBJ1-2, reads AAGVIQSPRHLIKEKRETATLKCYPIPRHDTVYWYQQGPGQDPQFLISFYEKMQSDKGSIPDRFSAQQFSDYHSELNMSSLELGDSALYFCASSPGAAYGYTFGSGTRLTVV.

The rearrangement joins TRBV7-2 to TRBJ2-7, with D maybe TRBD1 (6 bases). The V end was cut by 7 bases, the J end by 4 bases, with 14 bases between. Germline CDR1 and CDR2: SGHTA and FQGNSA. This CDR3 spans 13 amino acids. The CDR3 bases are TGTGCCAGCACGTCGAAAGGGGGTTACGAGCAGTACTTC. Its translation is CASTSKGGYEQYF.

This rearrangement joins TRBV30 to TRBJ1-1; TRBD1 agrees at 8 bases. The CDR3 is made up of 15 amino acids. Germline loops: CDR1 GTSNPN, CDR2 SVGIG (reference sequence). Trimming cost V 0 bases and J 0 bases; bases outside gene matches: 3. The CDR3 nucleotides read TGTGCCTGGAGTGTACGACAGGGGATGAACACTGAAGCTTTCTTT. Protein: CAWSVRQGMNTEAFF.